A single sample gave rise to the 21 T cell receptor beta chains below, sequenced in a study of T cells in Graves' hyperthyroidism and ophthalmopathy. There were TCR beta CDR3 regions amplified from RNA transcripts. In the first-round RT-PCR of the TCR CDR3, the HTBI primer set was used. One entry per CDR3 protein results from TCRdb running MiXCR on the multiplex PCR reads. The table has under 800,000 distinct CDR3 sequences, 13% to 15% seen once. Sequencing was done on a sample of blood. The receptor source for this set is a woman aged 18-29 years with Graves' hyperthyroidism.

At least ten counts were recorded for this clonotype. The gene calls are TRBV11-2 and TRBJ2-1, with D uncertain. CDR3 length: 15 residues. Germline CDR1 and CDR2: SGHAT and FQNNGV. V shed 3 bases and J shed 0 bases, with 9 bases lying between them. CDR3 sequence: CASSLDPSSYNEQFF. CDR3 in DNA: TGTGCCAGCAGCTTGGACCCGAGCTCCTACAATGAGCAGTTCTTC.

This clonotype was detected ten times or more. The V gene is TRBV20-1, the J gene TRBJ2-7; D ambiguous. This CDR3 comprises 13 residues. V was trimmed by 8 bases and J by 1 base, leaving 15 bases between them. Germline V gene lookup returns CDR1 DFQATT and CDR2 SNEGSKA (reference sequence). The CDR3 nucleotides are TGCAGTTCCCTTAGGAGCGAATCCTACGAGCAGTACTTC. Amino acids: CSSLRSESYEQYF.

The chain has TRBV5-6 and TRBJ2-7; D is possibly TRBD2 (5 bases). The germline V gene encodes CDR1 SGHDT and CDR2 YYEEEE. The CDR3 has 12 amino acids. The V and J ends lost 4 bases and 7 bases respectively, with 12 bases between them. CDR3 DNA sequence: TGTGCCAGCAGCGACACTCGGGGAGAGCAGTACTTC. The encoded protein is CASSDTRGEQYF.

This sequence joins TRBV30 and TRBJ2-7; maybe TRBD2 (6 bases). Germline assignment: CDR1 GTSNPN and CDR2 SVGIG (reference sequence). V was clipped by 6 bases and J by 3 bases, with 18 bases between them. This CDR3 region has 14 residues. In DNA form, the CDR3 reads TGTGCCTGCCTACACTCCGGGACTTTCTACGAGCAGTACTTC. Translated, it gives CACLHSGTFYEQYF.

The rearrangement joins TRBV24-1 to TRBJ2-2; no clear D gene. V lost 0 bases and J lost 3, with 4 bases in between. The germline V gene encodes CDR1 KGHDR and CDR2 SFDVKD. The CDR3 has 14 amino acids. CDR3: CATSDLYDTGELFF. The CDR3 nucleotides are TGTGCCACCAGTGATTTGTATGACACCGGGGAGCTGTTTTTT.

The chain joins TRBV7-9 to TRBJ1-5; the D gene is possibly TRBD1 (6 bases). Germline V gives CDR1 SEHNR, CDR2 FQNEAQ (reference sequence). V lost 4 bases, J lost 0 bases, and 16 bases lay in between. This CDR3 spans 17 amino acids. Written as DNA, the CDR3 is TGTGCCAGCAGCTCGGGACACCCTAAGTATAGCAATCAGCCCCAGCATTTT. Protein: CASSSGHPKYSNQPQHF.

Here the CDR3 reads CAISDWGGPSSGANVLTF. The CDR3 DNA is TGTGCCATCAGTGATTGGGGGGGCCCGTCCTCTGGGGCCAACGTCCTGACTTTC. V is TRBV10-3 and J is TRBJ2-6; tentative D call: TRBD2 (7 bases). The CDR3 length is 18 residues. CDR1 is ENHRY and CDR2 is SYGVKD in the germline V gene. With 3 bases removed from V and 0 bases from J, the gap between germline ends came to 15 bases.

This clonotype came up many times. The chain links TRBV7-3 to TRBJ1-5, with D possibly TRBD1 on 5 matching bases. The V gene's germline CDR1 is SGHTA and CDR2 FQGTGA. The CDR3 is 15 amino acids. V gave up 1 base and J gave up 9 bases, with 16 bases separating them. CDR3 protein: CASSLKAQVPWPQHF. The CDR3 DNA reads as TGTGCCAGCAGCTTAAAGGCACAGGTGCCTTGGCCCCAGCATTTT.

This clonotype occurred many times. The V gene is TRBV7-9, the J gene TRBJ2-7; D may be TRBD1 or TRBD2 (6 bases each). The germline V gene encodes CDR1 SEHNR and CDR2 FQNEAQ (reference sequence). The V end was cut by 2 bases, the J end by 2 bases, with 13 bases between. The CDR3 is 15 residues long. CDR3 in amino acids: CASSLRGTQTYEQYF. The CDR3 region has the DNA TGTGCCAGCAGCTTACGGGGGACACAGACCTACGAGCAGTACTTC.

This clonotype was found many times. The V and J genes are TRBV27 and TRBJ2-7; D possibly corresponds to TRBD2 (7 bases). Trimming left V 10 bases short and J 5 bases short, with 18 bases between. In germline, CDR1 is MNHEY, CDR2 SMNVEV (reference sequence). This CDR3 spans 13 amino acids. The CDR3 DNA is TGTGCCACAGGGGTGGCGGGAGAAGACGAGCAGTACTTC. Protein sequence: CATGVAGEDEQYF.

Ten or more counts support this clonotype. The CDR3 is CASSHAGTSYTDTQYF. The CDR3 region has the DNA TGTGCCAGCAGCCACGCGGGAACGTCCTACACAGATACGCAGTATTTT. The V and J genes are TRBV7-2 and TRBJ2-3; D is possibly TRBD2 (6 bases). Germline loops: CDR1 SGHTA, CDR2 FQGNSA. This CDR3 comprises 16 residues. The V gene lost 5 bases and the J gene lost 2 bases, with 17 bases spanning the gap. The full variable domain, rest sourced from reference TRBV7-2 and TRBJ2-3, is GAGVSQSPSNKVTEKGKDVELRCDPISGHTALYWYRQSLGQGLEFLIYFQGNSAPDKSGLPSDRFSAERTGGSVSTLTIQRTQQEDSAVYLCASSHAGTSYTDTQYFGPGTRLTVL.

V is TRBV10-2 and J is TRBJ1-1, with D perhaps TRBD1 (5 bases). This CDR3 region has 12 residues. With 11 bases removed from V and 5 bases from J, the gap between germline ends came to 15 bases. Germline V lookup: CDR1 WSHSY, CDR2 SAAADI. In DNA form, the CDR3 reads TGCGCCTCGGGGGGGGTTCGGACTGAAGCTTTCTTT. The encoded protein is CASGGVRTEAFF.

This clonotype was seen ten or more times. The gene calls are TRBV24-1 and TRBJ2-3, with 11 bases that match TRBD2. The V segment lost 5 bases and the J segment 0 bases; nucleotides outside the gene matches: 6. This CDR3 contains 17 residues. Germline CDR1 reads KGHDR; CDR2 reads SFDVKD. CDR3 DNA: TGTGCCACCAGTGTCCCGGGACTAGCGGATAGCACAGATACGCAGTATTTT. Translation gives CATSVPGLADSTDTQYF.

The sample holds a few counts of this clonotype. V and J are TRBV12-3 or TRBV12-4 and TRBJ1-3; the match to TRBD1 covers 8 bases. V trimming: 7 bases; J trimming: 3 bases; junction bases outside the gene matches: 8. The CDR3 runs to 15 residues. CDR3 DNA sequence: TGTGCCAGCAACCTCCCGGACAGGGTTGGAAACACCATATATTTT. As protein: CASNLPDRVGNTIYF.

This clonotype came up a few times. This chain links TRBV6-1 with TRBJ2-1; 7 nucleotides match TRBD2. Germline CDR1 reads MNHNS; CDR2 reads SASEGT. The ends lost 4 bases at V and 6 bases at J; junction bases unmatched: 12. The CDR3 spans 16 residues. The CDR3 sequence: CASSVLSGLGSNEQFF. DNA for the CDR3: TGTGCCAGCAGTGTGCTTAGCGGGTTAGGGTCCAATGAGCAGTTCTTC.

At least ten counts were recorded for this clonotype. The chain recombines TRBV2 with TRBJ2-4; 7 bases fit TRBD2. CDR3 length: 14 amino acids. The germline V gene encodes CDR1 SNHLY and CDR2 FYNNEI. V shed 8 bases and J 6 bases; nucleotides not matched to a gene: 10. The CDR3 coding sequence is TGTGCCAGCCTCGGGACTACATTTTTAAACATTCAGTACTTC. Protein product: CASLGTTFLNIQYF.

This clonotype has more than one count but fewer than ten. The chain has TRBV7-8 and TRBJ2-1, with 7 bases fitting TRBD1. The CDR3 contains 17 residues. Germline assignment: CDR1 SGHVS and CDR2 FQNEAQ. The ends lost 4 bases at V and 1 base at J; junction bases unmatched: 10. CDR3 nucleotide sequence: TGTGCCAGCAGCTCCAACCAGGGGGTTTTGTCCTACAATGAGCAGTTCTTC. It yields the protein CASSSNQGVLSYNEQFF.

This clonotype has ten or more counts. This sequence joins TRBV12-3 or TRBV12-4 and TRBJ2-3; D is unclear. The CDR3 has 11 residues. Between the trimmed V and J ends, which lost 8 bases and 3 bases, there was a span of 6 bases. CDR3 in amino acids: CASLVTDTQYF. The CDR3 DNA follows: TGTGCCAGCTTGGTAACAGATACGCAGTATTTT.

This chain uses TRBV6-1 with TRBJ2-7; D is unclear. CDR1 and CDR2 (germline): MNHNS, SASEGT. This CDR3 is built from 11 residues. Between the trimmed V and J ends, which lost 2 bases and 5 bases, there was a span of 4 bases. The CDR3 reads CASSETDEQYF. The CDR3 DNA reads TGTGCCAGCAGTGAAACAGACGAGCAGTACTTC.

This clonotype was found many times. CDR3 sequence: CASSLEGQGNEKLFF. In DNA form, the CDR3 reads TGCGCCAGCAGCTTGGAGGGACAGGGGAATGAAAAACTGTTTTTT. The chain recombines TRBV5-1 with TRBJ1-4; 10 bases agree with TRBD1. Germline lookup yields CDR1 SGHRS and CDR2 YFSETQ. The length of the CDR3 is 15 residues. With V trimmed by 0 bases and J by 5 bases, 1 base remained unmatched.

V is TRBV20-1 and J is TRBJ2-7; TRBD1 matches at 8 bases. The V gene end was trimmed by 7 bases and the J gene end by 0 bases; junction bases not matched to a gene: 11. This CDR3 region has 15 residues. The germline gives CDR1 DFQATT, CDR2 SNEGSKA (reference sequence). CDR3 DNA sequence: TGCAGTGTAACCAGTTCCGGGACAGGCTCCTACGAGCAGTACTTC. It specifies CSVTSSGTGSYEQYF.